The 13 T cell receptor beta chains in this list originate from one sample, sequenced in a study of blood T cells in healthy people across ages. The authors ran a second PCR of about 6 to 11 cycles using a sample-barcoded 5' primer and a J-beta primer mix. Each CDR3 protein gets one entry after TCRdb re-called the 5' RACE reads with MiXCR. The repertoire has nearly 800,000 distinct CDR3 sequences, more than 50% of them found once; the top ten carry 20% to 30%. Sequencing used blood. The receptors shown here come from a middle-aged man in good health.

This clonotype was recorded a few times. The V gene is TRBV4-1, the J gene TRBJ2-1, with D tentatively TRBD1 or TRBD2 (5 bases each). Germline V gene sequence: CDR1 MGHRA, CDR2 YSYEKL. The CDR3 has 16 residues. Deletions cut 0 bases from V and 6 bases from J, with 15 bases between. The CDR3 spells CASSQEGAGSINEQFF. CDR3 DNA: TGCGCCAGCAGCCAAGAAGGGGCAGGGAGTATCAATGAGCAGTTCTTC.

The chain couples TRBV7-6 to TRBJ2-4; D is unresolved. The J call could be wrong; TRBJ2-5 is a better fit for the DNA end. This CDR3 contains 13 residues. Germline CDR1 is SGHVS and CDR2 is FNYEAQ. CDR3 sequence reads: CASSTNPQETQYF. The CDR3 DNA reads TGTGCCAGCAGCACAAACCCGCAAGAGACCCAGTACTTC.

This clonotype was seen only a few times. The rearrangement links TRBV20-1 to TRBJ2-3; the D gene is possibly TRBD2 (6 bases). The CDR3 extends over 17 amino acids. V gave up 6 bases and J gave up 2 bases, with 24 bases separating them. Per the germline V gene, CDR1 is DFQATT and CDR2 is SNEGSKA (reference sequence). The CDR3 bases are TGCAGTGCCTATAGGCTGGCGGGGCCAACTTCCACAGATACGCAGTATTTT. It encodes CSAYRLAGPTSTDTQYF.

The V gene is TRBV20-1, the J gene TRBJ2-5, with a weak D call TRBD1 (5 bases). Germline assignment: CDR1 DFQATT and CDR2 SNEGSKA (reference sequence). The CDR3 consists of 13 residues. Trimming removed 5 bases from V and 4 bases from J, with 14 bases in between. The CDR3 spells CSARRLGRETQYF. CDR3 nucleotides: TGCAGTGCTCGCCGACTGGGGCGAGAGACCCAGTACTTC.

CDR3 nucleotides: TGTGCCAGCAGCGTAGGTGCGGTAAGCTCCTACGAGCAGTACTTC. Protein sequence: CASSVGAVSSYEQYF. This chain uses TRBV9 with TRBJ2-7; no reliable D call. Trimming pared 0 bases from V and 0 bases from J, leaving 10 bases between. The length of the CDR3 is 15 residues. Per the germline V gene, CDR1 is SGDLS and CDR2 is YYNGEE.

The gene calls are TRBV20-1 and TRBJ2-4, with TRBD2 identical over 7 bases. This CDR3 is built from 14 residues. Germline CDR1 reads DFQATT; CDR2 reads SNEGSKA (reference sequence). The ends lost 5 bases at V and 13 bases at J; junction bases unmatched: 17. The DNA for the CDR3 is TGCAGTGCTTGGGAGGGCGCTAGCGGAGCCTCGCAGTACTTC. The encoded protein is CSAWEGASGASQYF.

The gene calls are TRBV12-3 or TRBV12-4 and TRBJ2-1; D gene uncertain. V dropped 6 bases and J dropped 8 bases, with 17 bases sitting between them. There are 14 residues in the CDR3. The CDR3 protein is CASRVMGRSDEQFF. CDR3 DNA: TGTGCCAGCAGGGTAATGGGTAGGTCGGATGAGCAGTTCTTC.

This clonotype was seen a few times. The V gene is TRBV27, the J gene TRBJ2-7; no reliable D call. V gave up 5 bases and J gave up 4 bases, with 12 bases separating them. Germline-derived CDR1 and CDR2 are MNHEY and SMNVEV (reference sequence). This CDR3 contains 13 residues. The CDR3 sequence is CASSPSLQYEQYF. As DNA, the CDR3 is TGTGCCAGCAGTCCGTCTCTGCAGTACGAGCAGTACTTC.

The chain combines TRBV27 with TRBJ2-1; D unresolved. The closer fit of TRBJ2-7 to the DNA end suggests the J call may be wrong. Germline assignment: CDR1 MNHEY and CDR2 SMNVEV (reference sequence). The CDR3 has 14 amino acids. The CDR3 sequence: CASSWGSSYNEQYF. The CDR3 coding sequence is TGTGCCAGCAGCTGGGGTAGCTCCTACAATGAGCAGTACTTC.

The gene calls are TRBV25-1 and TRBJ2-1; perhaps TRBD2 as D (6 bases). The V gene lost 8 bases and the J gene lost 9 bases, with 11 bases spanning the gap. CDR3 length equals 11 residues. Germline V CDR1 and CDR2: MGHDK, SYGVNS. CDR3 sequence (DNA): TGTGCCAGCGGAGGGATTACTGAGCAGTTCTTC. Protein sequence: CASGGITEQFF. Full variable domain (missing parts from reference TRBV25-1 and TRBJ2-1): EADIYQTPRYLVIGTGKKITLECSQTMGHDKMYWYQQDPGMELHLIHYSYGVNSTEKGDLSSESTVSRIRTEHFPLTLESARPSHTSQYLCASGGITEQFFGPGTRLTVL.

This clonotype has more than one count but fewer than ten. The chain joins TRBV20-1 to TRBJ2-5, with D perhaps matching TRBD1 (6 bases). Germline CDR1 and CDR2: DFQATT and SNEGSKA (reference sequence). The CDR3 loop spans 13 amino acids. CDR3: CSCIGQNQETQYF. The CDR3, as DNA: TGCAGCTGCATTGGACAGAACCAAGAGACCCAGTACTTC.

The CDR3 sequence: CASSPLAGHHPQYF. The CDR3 DNA follows: TGTGCCAGCAGCCCTCTAGCGGGACACCACCCCCAGTACTTC. V and J are TRBV3-1 and TRBJ2-5; 9 bases agree with TRBD2. Germline CDR1 LGHDT, CDR2 YNNKEL (reference sequence). V shed 4 bases, J shed 9 bases, and the junction held 9 bases outside the gene matches. This CDR3 region has 14 residues.

The gene calls are TRBV5-1 and TRBJ2-3, with 14 bases lining up with TRBD2. V lost 0 bases to trimming and J lost 0 bases; unmatched junction nucleotides: 6. The CDR3 contains 19 residues. CDR1 is SGHRS and CDR2 is YFSETQ in the germline V gene. The CDR3 loop reads CASSLAWTSGGTSTDTQYF. Here the CDR3 DNA reads TGCGCCAGCAGCTTGGCTTGGACTAGCGGGGGGACTAGCACAGATACGCAGTATTTT.